These 20 T cell receptor beta chains were all obtained from the same sample, sequenced in a study of early T cells in non-severe SARS-CoV-2 infection. TCRdb fed the 5' RACE reads into MiXCR, producing one record per CDR3 protein. The table records some 50,000 distinct CDR3 sequences, around 8.6% of them present only once. The specimen was whole blood, collected at baseline. These receptors all stem from an adult who was a healthcare worker with PCR-confirmed SARS-CoV-2 infection or an uninfected control (not recorded which).

The V gene is TRBV4-1, the J gene TRBJ2-5; 10 bases match TRBD2. With 3 bases clipped from V and 5 bases from J, the junction kept 12 bases outside the gene matches. In germline, CDR1 is MGHRA, CDR2 YSYEKL. The CDR3 extends over 17 amino acids. CDR3 sequence reads: CASSQAPSGRAGETQYF. The CDR3 nucleotides are TGCGCCAGCAGCCAGGCCCCCAGCGGGAGGGCGGGCGAGACCCAGTACTTC.

The sample holds a few counts of this clonotype. The gene calls are TRBV5-1 and TRBJ2-1; no definite D call. Trimming left V 2 bases short and J 2 bases short, with 11 bases between. The CDR3 consists of 15 residues. Germline V gene sequence: CDR1 SGHRS, CDR2 YFSETQ. CDR3 protein: CASSLGSDPYNEQFF. CDR3 DNA: TGCGCCAGCAGCTTAGGATCGGACCCCTACAATGAGCAGTTCTTC.

The chain uses TRBV29-1 and TRBJ1-1, with 7 bases that match TRBD1. There are 10 residues in the CDR3. Germline values: CDR1 SQVTM, CDR2 ANQGSEA. CDR3 sequence: CSAGGTEAFF. In nucleotides, the CDR3 is TGCAGTGCAGGGGGAACTGAAGCTTTCTTT.

The chain recombines TRBV18 with TRBJ2-1, with a possible D match to TRBD2 (5 bases). V lost 3 bases and J 6 bases, leaving 15 bases between the germline ends. This CDR3 contains 15 residues. The germline V gene has CDR1 KGHSH and CDR2 LQKENI. CDR3 coding DNA: TGTGCCAGCTCACCCGCGGGTGGGTTACGCAATGAGCAGTTCTTC. It yields the protein CASSPAGGLRNEQFF.

This clonotype was counted ten times or more. The chain employs TRBV11-1 and TRBJ1-1; D not certain. The germline CDR1 and CDR2 sequences are SGHAT and FQDESV (reference sequence). There are 15 residues in the CDR3. Trimming took off 1 base at V and 1 base at J, with 10 bases between the two ends. The CDR3 region is CASSLVGRPNTEAFF. As DNA, the CDR3 is TGTGCCAGCAGCTTAGTCGGAAGACCGAACACTGAAGCTTTCTTT.

This chain's CDR3 is CATSRDRGNKNIQYF. As DNA, the CDR3 is TGTGCCACCAGCAGAGATCGCGGCAACAAAAACATTCAGTACTTC. The rearrangement joins TRBV15 to TRBJ2-4, with D unclear. Per germline, CDR1 LNHNV and CDR2 YYDKDF (reference sequence). The germline V and J ends were trimmed by 0 bases and 3 bases, with 9 bases remaining between them. This CDR3 has 15 amino acids.

The table lists this clonotype with a few counts. J is TRBJ1-6 and V is TRBV7-3; D perhaps matches TRBD1 (5 bases). The V end lost 3 bases, the J end lost 13 bases, and 16 bases lay between the germline ends. The CDR3 consists of 14 residues. Per the germline V gene, CDR1 is SGHTA and CDR2 is FQGTGA. DNA of the CDR3: TGTGCCAGCAGCTTGACTGGGGGAAGTTCGCCCCTCCACTTT. It yields the protein CASSLTGGSSPLHF.

The sample holds many counts of this clonotype. V and J are TRBV14 and TRBJ1-4; the match to TRBD1 covers 7 bases. Germline V gives CDR1 SGHDN, CDR2 FVKESK. The length of the CDR3 is 14 residues. V shed 4 bases and J 10 bases; nucleotides not matched to a gene: 9. CDR3 sequence: CASSLRQGGGKLFF. In nucleotides, the CDR3 is TGTGCCAGCAGCCTGCGACAGGGAGGCGGAAAACTGTTTTTT.

This clonotype was counted only a few times. The chain couples TRBV6-6 to TRBJ1-4; D might be TRBD1 (6 bases). The CDR3 consists of 15 residues. The V end lost 4 bases, the J end lost 1 base, and 10 bases lay between the germline ends. The V gene's germline CDR1 is MNHNY and CDR2 SVGAGI (reference sequence). The CDR3 region has the DNA TGTGCCAGCAGTTCACCGACAGGAACTAATGAAAAACTGTTTTTT. Translated, it gives CASSSPTGTNEKLFF.

This clonotype was seen ten or more times. This CDR3 reads CSARGRGLQETQYF. The CDR3, as DNA: TGCAGTGCTAGAGGGAGGGGGCTGCAAGAGACCCAGTACTTC. The gene calls are TRBV20-1 and TRBJ2-5; possibly TRBD1 for D (7 bases). Per the germline V gene, CDR1 is DFQATT and CDR2 is SNEGSKA (reference sequence). CDR3 length equals 14 residues. V was pared by 1 base and J by 2 bases, with 11 bases between.

This clonotype was counted ten times or more. The chain recombines TRBV19 with TRBJ2-7, with D unresolved. Germline assignment: CDR1 LNHDA and CDR2 SQIVND (reference sequence). Trimming removed 4 bases from V and 2 bases from J, with 6 bases in between. This CDR3 spans 12 amino acids. CDR3 coding DNA: TGTGCCAGTAGTACCAGCCCCTACGAGCAGTACTTC. It encodes CASSTSPYEQYF. Based on the CDR3 plus reference TRBV19 and TRBJ2-7, the full variable domain is DGGITQSPKYLFRKEGQNVTLSCEQNLNHDAMYWYRQDPGQGLRLIYYSQIVNDFQKGDIAEGYSVSREKKESFPLTVTSAQKNPTAFYLCASSTSPYEQYFGPGTRLTVT.

This clonotype was observed at least ten times. The rearrangement joins TRBV7-2 to TRBJ2-1, with unresolved D. The V end was cut by 2 bases, the J end by 6 bases, with 2 bases between. The CDR3 has 11 residues. CDR1 and CDR2 (germline): SGHTA, FQGNSA. CDR3 amino acids: CASSLLNEQFF. The CDR3 nucleotides are TGTGCCAGCAGCTTACTCAATGAGCAGTTCTTC.

This clonotype has more than one count but fewer than ten. The CDR3 protein is CASTREGGPTDTQYF. CDR3 coding DNA: TGTGCCAGCACCCGAGAAGGGGGGCCCACAGATACGCAGTATTTT. The rearrangement links TRBV2 to TRBJ2-3; D is tentatively TRBD1 or TRBD2 (6 bases each). This CDR3 is 15 amino acids long. Between the trimmed V and J ends, which lost 7 bases and 2 bases, there was a span of 16 bases. Germline V gene data show CDR1 as SNHLY and CDR2 as FYNNEI.

The V call is TRBV11-2, the J call TRBJ2-2; TRBD2 aligns across 10 bases. The CDR3 extends over 18 amino acids. Germline CDR1 and CDR2: SGHAT and FQNNGV. Trimming removed 6 bases from V and 0 bases from J; junction bases left unmatched: 10. The CDR3 nucleotides read TGTGCCAGCAGAGCGCCGGGACTAGCGTTCGCGAACACCGGGGAGCTGTTTTTT. Residues: CASRAPGLAFANTGELFF.

Worth noting for this clonotype: One base away lies a much larger clone, so this may be a sequencing read error. The chain joins TRBV18 to TRBJ1-1; D possibly corresponds to TRBD1 (5 bases). This CDR3 spans 14 amino acids. Germline lookup yields CDR1 KGHSH and CDR2 LQKENI. Trimming took 5 bases from V and 4 from J, leaving 14 bases between them. CDR3 coding DNA: TGTGCCAGCTCAATCGGAGACGGGGGCACTGAAGCTTTCTTT. Its translation is CASSIGDGGTEAFF. The variable domain in full, completed from reference TRBV18 and TRBJ1-1, reads NAGVMQNPRHLVRRRGQEARLRCSPMKGHSHVYWYRQLPEEGLKFMVYLQKENIIDESGMPKERFSAEFPKEGPSILRIQQVVRGDSAAYFCASSIGDGGTEAFFGQGTRLTVV.

This clonotype occurred a few times. This sequence joins TRBV6-1 and TRBJ2-1; D is perhaps TRBD2 (5 bases). The germline V and J ends were trimmed by 7 bases and 0 bases, with 13 bases remaining between them. This CDR3 is 15 amino acids long. Germline V gives CDR1 MNHNS, CDR2 SASEGT. CDR3 nucleotide sequence: TGTGCCAGCAAGTCCGGGGTTAGCTCCTACAATGAGCAGTTCTTC. Residues: CASKSGVSSYNEQFF.

This clonotype was seen repeatedly, ten times or more. This CDR3 reads CASSKGSGYEQYF. CDR3 DNA sequence: TGTGCCAGCTCCAAGGGATCAGGCTACGAGCAGTACTTC. The chain has TRBV21-1 and TRBJ2-7. TRBV21-1 constitutes a pseudogene. This CDR3 has 13 residues.

Only a few counts were recorded for this clonotype. The J gene is TRBJ2-7, the V gene TRBV7-9; TRBD1 matches at 8 bases. This CDR3 has 13 amino acids. V dropped 8 bases and J dropped 7; count of bases not matched to a gene: 10. Germline V gives CDR1 SEHNR, CDR2 FQNEAQ (reference sequence). The CDR3 region is CASGPRTGREQYF. DNA of the CDR3: TGTGCCAGCGGCCCAAGGACAGGGCGTGAGCAGTACTTC.

There are many counts of this clonotype. The J gene is TRBJ2-7, the V gene TRBV12-3 or TRBV12-4; D is possibly TRBD1 (6 bases). The CDR3 consists of 15 residues. Trimming removed 0 bases from V and 0 bases from J, with 9 bases in between. The CDR3 spells CASSLAGQVSYEQYF. The CDR3 nucleotides read TGTGCCAGCAGTTTAGCGGGACAAGTCTCCTACGAGCAGTACTTC.

The chain links TRBV11-2 to TRBJ2-7, with D maybe TRBD1 (5 bases). The CDR3 sequence is 14 residues long. V lost 5 bases and J 3 bases, leaving 14 bases between the germline ends. Germline V lookup: CDR1 SGHAT, CDR2 FQNNGV. CDR3 in DNA: TGTGCCAGCAGCCCCCCCCAGGGCGGCTACGAGCAGTACTTC. Translating gives CASSPPQGGYEQYF.